Included here is one T cell receptor beta chain sequence, with context. Its antigen is undetermined. This sample stems from a study of cytomegalovirus exposure and HLA in healthy donors. Looking at the study overall: The roughly 110 validation repertoires were reported in a later analysis to have been generated on the same platform as the roughly 700 first-cohort repertoires. Overall study results and limits: Clusters of TCRs from the first cohort tended to co-occur in the 120 or so validation repertoires (as a later analysis found).

J gave up 8 bases and V 4 bases, and 9 bases lay outside the gene matches. The CDR3 length is 14 residues. Germline CDR1 and CDR2: SGHRS and YFSETQ. Libraries were prepared by immunoSEQ multiplex PCR; TCRdb keeps only in-frame clonotypes and omits some of them. Of 110,000 or so clones in the sample, 90% to 97% were seen once. The sequence derives from a young woman in good health and CMV-seronegative. The V and J genes are TRBV5-1 and TRBJ2-4, with TRBD1 matching 7 bases. The specimen was PBMCs. The CDR3 DNA reads as TGCGCCAGCAGCCTTAACCGGGACAGTCACATTCAGTACTTC. Translation: CASSLNRDSHIQYF.